This TCR beta chain was documented in a study of shared clonotypes between healthy human individuals. Overall study context: Per-donor plates numbered three CD4 naive, three CD4 memory, two CD8 naive and one CD8 memory.

The germline V gene has CDR1 MNHEY and CDR2 SVGAGI. CDR3 length: 16 amino acids. V lost 0 bases and J lost 2, with 12 bases in between. Several immunoSEQ 96-well plates shared each subset's DNA, each plate a replicate. Produced via immunoSEQ multiplex PCR; TCRdb's table is partial and in-frame only. The sample has fewer than 1 million clones, around 96% seen once. CD45RO-negative, CCR7-selected cells formed the naive CD8 fraction, which excluded terminally differentiated effector memory CD45RA+ cells. Sequencing was carried out using naive CD8+ T cells sorted from blood. V and J are TRBV6-5 and TRBJ2-3; no definite D call. The TCR comes from a man aged 30-40 years in good health. In DNA form, the CDR3 reads TGTGCCAGCAGTTACTCCGACACGGTCTTCACAGATACGCAGTATTTT. It encodes CASSYSDTVFTDTQYF.